This T cell receptor beta chain was sequenced for a study of response to subunit inactivated influenza vaccine. TCRdb itself ran the RT-PCR reads through MiXCR, one entry per CDR3 protein. The sample carries 530,000 or so distinct CDR3 sequences, over 9.5% recorded once. Findings and limits, study-wide: Few new T cells, the authors suggested, are recruited by each seasonal influenza vaccination.

In its sample, this clonotype was seen a few times. Its target is unknown. Trimming removed 2 bases from V and 6 bases from J; junction bases left unmatched: 6. CDR1 and CDR2 from the germline V gene are SGHAT and FQNNGV. The CDR3 totals 15 residues. This chain links TRBV11-2 with TRBJ2-1, with TRBD2 matching over 8 bases. The starting material was PBMCs from blood, obtained on the day of vaccination. The sequence was obtained from a man between 45 and 60 years old who received an inactivated influenza vaccine. The CDR3 loop reads CASSLNGGAFNEQFF. The CDR3, as DNA: TGTGCCAGCAGCTTAAACGGGGGGGCCTTCAATGAGCAGTTCTTC.